The subject of this entry is one T cell receptor beta chain. This specimen belongs to a study of blood T cell repertoires in COVID-19. Study-wide context: Acute and convalescent COVID-19 specimens originated in the United States, Italy and Spain. T cells, B-cell-depleted T cells, or PBMCs provided the cDNA or gDNA that served as material.

TCRdb's copy holds only in-frame clones and misses some; the assay was immunoSEQ multiplex PCR. Among some 170,000 clones listed, 81% were seen once. The CDR3 extends over 14 amino acids. Germline-derived CDR1 and CDR2 are MNHEY and SVGAGI. V lost 7 bases, J lost 4 bases, and 9 bases stayed unmatched. The clonotype was recovered from a man aged 55 to 70 with active or convalescent COVID-19. This chain joins TRBV6-5 and TRBJ1-1; TRBD1 matches at 7 bases. Sequencing was done on a sample of peripheral blood. The CDR3 DNA sequence: TGTGCCAGCAAATTACAGGGGATGGTCACTGAAGCTTTCTTT. Translation gives CASKLQGMVTEAFF.